Included here is one TCR beta chain sequence, with context. Its specificity is not known. The PCR ran on 60 Vbeta and 13 Jbeta primers. Original data processing: A follow-up analysis tallied tens of millions of unique TCR beta chains, roughly 11 million shared. Method: immunoSEQ multiplex PCR; TCRdb's copy keeps in-frame clones and lacks some. That table supplies the V and J calls and clone size; D and trimming were determined from the DNA. The sample comprises 85,000 to 130,000 clones, just over 70% of which are singletons, and about 0.84% rests with the top ten. This specimen belongs to a study of cytomegalovirus exposure and HLA in healthy donors. The germline gives CDR1 SGHDT, CDR2 YYEEEE. The CDR3 is 15 amino acids. The V and J ends lost 0 bases and 7 bases respectively, with 13 bases between them. Overall study findings and caveats: Many donors shared some public TCRs, even though most TCR sequences were rare. It was taken for granted in presence/absence analyses that sequencing depth across donors was roughly uniform.

Sequenced: PBMCs. The clonotype was recovered from a boy aged 5-17 years in good health and CMV-seronegative. V gene TRBV5-6 combines with J gene TRBJ2-2; D not certain. This CDR3 reads CASSLGLPKSGELFF. CDR3 nucleotides: TGTGCCAGCAGCTTGGGACTCCCCAAGAGCGGGGAGCTGTTTTTT. The variable domain in full, completed from reference TRBV5-6 and TRBJ2-2, reads DAGVTQSPTHLIKTRGQQVTLRCSPKSGHDTVSWYQQALGQGPQFIFQYYEEEERQRGNFPDRFSGHQFPNYSSELNVNALLLGDSALYLCASSLGLPKSGELFFGEGSRLTVL.